The 21 T cell receptor beta chains below come from one sample, sequenced in a study of shared clonotypes between healthy human individuals. Profiling relied on immunoSEQ multiplex PCR, and the TCRdb table lists in-frame clones only, not all of them. The data hold 2 million to 2.5 million clones, with approximately 94% observed a single time. The sequenced sample was naive CD4+ T cells from PBMCs. Regarding subset: CD45RA+ positively selected. All receptors derive from a man younger than 35 in good health. Some clones in this sample may be carry-over from other donors' samples.

This chain joins TRBV28 and TRBJ2-7; possibly TRBD2 for D (6 bases). Per germline, CDR1 MDHEN and CDR2 SYDVKM. CDR3 length equals 11 residues. V was trimmed by 4 bases and J by 12 bases, leaving 13 bases between them. Here the CDR3 reads CASSSLALPYF. CDR3 DNA sequence: TGTGCCAGCAGTTCCCTAGCGCTACCGTACTTC.

This rearrangement joins TRBV4-1 to TRBJ2-3; 8 bases are a match to TRBD2. Germline V gene lookup returns CDR1 MGHRA and CDR2 YSYEKL. With V trimmed by 1 base and J by 6 bases, 9 bases remained unmatched. The CDR3 has 16 amino acids. In DNA form, the CDR3 reads TGCGCCAGCAGCCAAGCGACTAGCGCACGTCGGGATACGCAGTATTTT. It is translated as CASSQATSARRDTQYF.

Concerning this clone: The same CDR3 is also encoded by other DNA sequences in this sample. The rearrangement joins TRBV30 to TRBJ2-3; TRBD2 aligns across 10 bases. Germline V gene sequence: CDR1 GTSNPN, CDR2 SVGIG (reference sequence). The V and J ends lost 3 bases and 2 bases, in that order; junction bases with no gene match: 5. This CDR3 contains 15 residues. CDR3 nucleotide sequence: TGTGCCTGGAGCGTAGGACTAGCGGTCACAGATACGCAGTATTTT. It is translated as CAWSVGLAVTDTQYF.

This chain links TRBV27 with TRBJ2-7, with TRBD2 as a possible D gene (5 bases). Trimming left V 1 base short and J 4 bases short, with 14 bases between. The CDR3 covers 15 residues. Germline-derived CDR1 and CDR2 are MNHEY and SMNVEV (reference sequence). The CDR3 spells CASSLFEGAEYEQYF. The CDR3 nucleotides are TGTGCCAGCAGTTTATTCGAGGGAGCAGAGTACGAGCAGTACTTC.

This clone was counted a few times. V usage is TRBV2 and J usage is TRBJ2-2, with 7 bases that match TRBD2. Trimming at V came to 7 bases and at J to 1 base, leaving 3 bases not matched to a gene. CDR1 SNHLY and CDR2 FYNNEI come from the germline V gene. The CDR3 spans 14 residues. CDR3: CASKGGRNTGELFF. The CDR3 nucleotides read TGTGCCAGCAAGGGAGGGCGGAACACCGGGGAGCTGTTTTTT.

The rearrangement joins TRBV28 to TRBJ1-5; D is ambiguous. Trimming took off 6 bases at V and 0 bases at J, with 9 bases between the two ends. CDR3 length: 14 residues. CDR1 is MDHEN and CDR2 is SYDVKM in the germline V gene. CDR3 DNA: TGTGCCAGCAGCCCACATAATAGCAATCAGCCCCAGCATTTT. Its translation is CASSPHNSNQPQHF.

This chain joins TRBV6-1 and TRBJ1-5; no clear D gene. This CDR3 comprises 14 residues. The germline V gene encodes CDR1 MNHNS and CDR2 SASEGT. V dropped 2 bases and J dropped 7 bases, with 12 bases sitting between them. In nucleotides, the CDR3 is TGTGCCAGCAGTGAAATTGTTGGGTACCAGCCCCAGCATTTT. Residues: CASSEIVGYQPQHF.

This sequence joins TRBV6-1 and TRBJ2-3; D gene uncertain. The CDR3 spans 13 residues. Germline V gene sequence: CDR1 MNHNS, CDR2 SASEGT. With 7 bases removed from V and 0 bases from J, the gap between germline ends came to 8 bases. CDR3 DNA sequence: TGTGCCAGCACATTCCCTAGCACAGATACGCAGTATTTT. Translated, it gives CASTFPSTDTQYF.

The chain recombines TRBV28 with TRBJ2-1; perhaps D is TRBD1 or TRBD2 (5 bases each). V was cut by 6 bases and J by 0 bases, with 18 bases left in between. This CDR3 has 17 amino acids. The germline V gene has CDR1 MDHEN and CDR2 SYDVKM. The CDR3 nucleotides read TGTGCCAGCAGAATAAACTCCGGGACGGGCTCCTACAATGAGCAGTTCTTC. Its protein product is CASRINSGTGSYNEQFF.

The chain carries TRBV5-6 and TRBJ2-7, with TRBD2 matching 7 bases. This CDR3 region has 17 residues. V was pared by 4 bases and J by 6 bases, with 19 bases of the junction left unmatched. Per the germline V gene, CDR1 is SGHDT and CDR2 is YYEEEE. The CDR3 bases are TGTGCCAGCAGCCGGCCGGGTCCGGGACTACGGGTCGGCGAGCAGTACTTC. Its protein is CASSRPGPGLRVGEQYF.

The genes are TRBV11-2 and TRBJ2-7, with no clear D. V was shortened by 7 bases and J by 0 bases, with 13 bases between the two germline ends. The CDR3 is 14 residues long. Germline assignment: CDR1 SGHAT and CDR2 FQNNGV. CDR3 protein: CASTSPGLSYEQYF. The CDR3 DNA reads as TGTGCCAGCACCAGCCCCGGGCTCTCCTACGAGCAGTACTTC. The variable domain in full, completed from reference TRBV11-2 and TRBJ2-7, reads EAGVAQSPRYKIIEKRQSVAFWCNPISGHATLYWYQQILGQGPKLLIQFQNNGVVDDSQLPKDRFSAERLKGVDSTLKIQPAKLEDSAVYLCASTSPGLSYEQYFGPGTRLTVT.

This clone was recorded only once. V and J are TRBV5-4 and TRBJ2-2; TRBD2 agrees at 8 bases. This CDR3 is 16 amino acids long. Losses at the gene ends were 7 bases for V and 2 bases for J; bases not matched to a gene: 10. Per germline, CDR1 SGHNT and CDR2 YYREEE (reference sequence). The CDR3 loop reads CASASGTRINTGELFF. The CDR3 nucleotides read TGTGCCAGCGCTTCCGGGACTAGAATTAACACCGGGGAGCTGTTTTTT.

With regard to this clone: The sample has other DNA sequences that encode this CDR3 too. This rearrangement joins TRBV15 to TRBJ2-7; D possibly uses TRBD1 or TRBD2 (5 bases each). Germline assignment: CDR1 LNHNV and CDR2 YYDKDF (reference sequence). This CDR3 has 13 amino acids. Deletions cut 5 bases from V and 0 bases from J, with 8 bases between. The CDR3 coding sequence is TGTGCCACCAGCGCAGGGAGCTCCTACGAGCAGTACTTC. Protein: CATSAGSSYEQYF.

V is TRBV25-1 and J is TRBJ2-1; 11 bases align to TRBD2. There are 16 residues in the CDR3. The germline V gene encodes CDR1 MGHDK and CDR2 SYGVNS. Trimming cost V 6 bases and J 1 base; bases outside gene matches: 5. CDR3 DNA: TGTGCCAGCAGAACTAGCGGGAGTCAATCCTACAATGAGCAGTTCTTC. Its translation: CASRTSGSQSYNEQFF. Together with reference TRBV25-1 and TRBJ2-1, the CDR3 gives the full variable domain: EADIYQTPRYLVIGTGKKITLECSQTMGHDKMYWYQQDPGMELHLIHYSYGVNSTEKGDLSSESTVSRIRTEHFPLTLESARPSHTSQYLCASRTSGSQSYNEQFFGPGTRLTVL.

The chain couples TRBV5-8 to TRBJ2-7; D unclear. Deletions cut 4 bases from V and 6 bases from J, with 11 bases between. The CDR3 has 12 residues. CDR1 and CDR2 from the germline V gene are SGHTS and YDEGEE. CDR3 in DNA: TGTGCCAGCAGCCCTGAGCGCGGCGAGCAGTACTTC. Translation: CASSPERGEQYF.

This chain joins TRBV15 and TRBJ1-4; maybe TRBD1 (5 bases). Trimming pared 1 base from V and 8 bases from J, leaving 11 bases between. The CDR3 has 14 amino acids. Germline loops: CDR1 LNHNV, CDR2 YYDKDF (reference sequence). The CDR3 sequence: CATSRAPGSEKLFF. In DNA, the CDR3 is TGTGCCACCAGCAGAGCCCCAGGGAGCGAAAAACTGTTTTTT.

The rearrangement links TRBV2 to TRBJ2-5; D is possibly TRBD2 (6 bases). The CDR3 has 18 residues. With 1 base removed from V and 4 bases from J, the gap between germline ends came to 22 bases. Germline V CDR1 and CDR2: SNHLY, FYNNEI. CDR3 sequence (DNA): TGTGCCAGCAGTGAAGGGATTATTGTGGCCCCCGGGGGAGAGACCCAGTACTTC. Translating gives CASSEGIIVAPGGETQYF.

This chain connects TRBV5-8 to TRBJ2-5; D is perhaps TRBD1 or TRBD2 (5 bases each). V was pared by 7 bases and J by 4 bases, with 14 bases between. Germline CDR1 reads SGHTS; CDR2 reads YDEGEE. The CDR3 is made up of 13 amino acids. The chain's CDR3 is CASRGVGRETQYF. CDR3 nucleotide sequence: TGTGCCAGCCGGGGAGTGGGACGAGAGACCCAGTACTTC.

The chain is built from TRBV15 and TRBJ1-1, with unresolved D. CDR1 LNHNV and CDR2 YYDKDF come from the germline V gene (reference sequence). Trimming cost V 0 bases and J 1 base, with 9 bases left between them. This CDR3 comprises 15 residues. CDR3 residues: CATSRDPLGNTEAFF. Here the CDR3 DNA reads TGTGCCACCAGCAGAGATCCGTTGGGGAACACTGAAGCTTTCTTT.

In regard to this clone: This specimen includes other DNA sequences encoding the same CDR3. V is TRBV5-1 and J is TRBJ2-5; 7 bases are a match to TRBD1. Germline V gives CDR1 SGHRS, CDR2 YFSETQ. The ends lost 2 bases at V and 1 base at J; junction bases unmatched: 5. CDR3 length equals 15 residues. CDR3 sequence: CASSFLGTAQETQYF. The CDR3 DNA reads as TGCGCCAGCAGCTTTCTAGGGACAGCCCAAGAGACCCAGTACTTC.

The chain couples TRBV7-8 to TRBJ2-1; 11 bases are shared with TRBD1. This CDR3 spans 16 amino acids. Trimming at V came to 6 bases and at J to 7 bases, leaving 11 bases not matched to a gene. Germline-derived CDR1 and CDR2 are SGHVS and FQNEAQ. CDR3 bases: TGTGCCAGCAGACACAGGGCTGGGACAGGGGGAAATGAGCAGTTCTTC. Translating gives CASRHRAGTGGNEQFF.